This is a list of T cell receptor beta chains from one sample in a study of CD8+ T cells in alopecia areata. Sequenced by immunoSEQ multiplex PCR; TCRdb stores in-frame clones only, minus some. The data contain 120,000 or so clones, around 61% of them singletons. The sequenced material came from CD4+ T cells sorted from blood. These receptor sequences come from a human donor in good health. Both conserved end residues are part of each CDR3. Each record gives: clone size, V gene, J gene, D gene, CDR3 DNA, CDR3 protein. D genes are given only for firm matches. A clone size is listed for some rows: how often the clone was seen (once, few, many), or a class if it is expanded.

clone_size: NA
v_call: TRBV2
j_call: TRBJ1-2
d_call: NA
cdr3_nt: TGTGCCAGCTCGAGGTCGGCAAGCTACTATGGCTACACCTTC
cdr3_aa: CASSRSASYYGYTF

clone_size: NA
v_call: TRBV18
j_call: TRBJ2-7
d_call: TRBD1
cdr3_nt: TGTGCCAGCTCACCCGTGGGACAGGCTCACGAGCAGTACTTC
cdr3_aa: CASSPVGQAHEQYF

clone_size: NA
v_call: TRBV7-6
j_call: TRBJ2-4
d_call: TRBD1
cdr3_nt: TGTGCCAGCAGCTTAGGCAGGGGGCGTGAGATTCAGTACTTC
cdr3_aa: CASSLGRGREIQYF

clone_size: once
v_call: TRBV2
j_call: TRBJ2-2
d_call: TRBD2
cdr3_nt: TGTGCCAGCAGTGAGAGAAAGGGACTAGCGGGGGCCGGGGAGCTGTTTTTT
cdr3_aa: CASSERKGLAGAGELFF

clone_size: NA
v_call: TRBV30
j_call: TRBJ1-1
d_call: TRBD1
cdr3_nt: TGTGCCTGGATCGGACAGGCTAACACTGAAGCTTTCTTT
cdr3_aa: CAWIGQANTEAFF

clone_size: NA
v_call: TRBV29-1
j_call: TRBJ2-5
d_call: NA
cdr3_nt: TGCAGCGTTGTACAGCGATACCCGTACCAAGAGACCCAGTACTTC
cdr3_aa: CSVVQRYPYQETQYF

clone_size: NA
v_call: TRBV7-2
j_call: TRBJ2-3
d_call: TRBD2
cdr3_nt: TGTGCCAGCACCCAGACTAGCGGGGTAGTCACAGATACGCAGTATTTT
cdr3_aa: CASTQTSGVVTDTQYF

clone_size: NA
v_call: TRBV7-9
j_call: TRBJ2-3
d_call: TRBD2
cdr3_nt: TGTGCCAGCAGCTCTAGCGGGGGGATGGATACGCAGTATTTT
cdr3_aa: CASSSSGGMDTQYF

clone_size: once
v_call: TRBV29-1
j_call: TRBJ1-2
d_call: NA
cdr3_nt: TGCAGCGTATCTAACTATGGCTACACCTTC
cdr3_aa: CSVSNYGYTF

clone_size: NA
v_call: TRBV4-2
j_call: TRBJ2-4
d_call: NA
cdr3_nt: TGTGCCAGCAGCCAAGATCAGGTAGCGGAAAACATTCAGTACTTC
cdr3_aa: CASSQDQVAENIQYF

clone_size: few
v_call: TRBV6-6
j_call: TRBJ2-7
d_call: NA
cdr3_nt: TGTGCCAGCAGCTTCGACGAGCCTACAAAGCAGTACTTC
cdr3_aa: CASSFDEPTKQYF

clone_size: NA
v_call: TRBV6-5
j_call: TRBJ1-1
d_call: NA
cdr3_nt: TGTGCCAGCAGTTACGTCCCAGGGACTGAAGCTTTCTTT
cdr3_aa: CASSYVPGTEAFF

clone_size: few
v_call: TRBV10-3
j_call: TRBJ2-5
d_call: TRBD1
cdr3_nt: TGTGCCATCAGTGAAGGACAGGGGCTAGAGACCCAGTACTTC
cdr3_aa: CAISEGQGLETQYF

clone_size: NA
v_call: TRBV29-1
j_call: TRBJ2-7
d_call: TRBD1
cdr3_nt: TGCAGCAAATCCGGGACAGAGCATTACGAGCAGTACTTC
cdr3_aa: CSKSGTEHYEQYF

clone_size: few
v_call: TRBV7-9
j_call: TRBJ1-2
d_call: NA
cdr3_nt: TGTGCCAGCACTCGGACGGAGTATGGCTACACCTTC
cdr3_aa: CASTRTEYGYTF

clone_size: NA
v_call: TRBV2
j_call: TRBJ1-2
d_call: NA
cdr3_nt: TGTGCCAGCAGTGTATTGGAATCTAACACCTTC
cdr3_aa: CASSVLESNTF

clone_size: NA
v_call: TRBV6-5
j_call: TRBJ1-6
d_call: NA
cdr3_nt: TGTGCCAGCAGTTACACGTCCAGAACACCCCTCCACTTT
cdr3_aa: CASSYTSRTPLHF

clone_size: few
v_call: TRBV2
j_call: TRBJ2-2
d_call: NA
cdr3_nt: TGTGCCAGCAGGCCATACGAGGGAACCGGGGAGCTGTTTTTT
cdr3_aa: CASRPYEGTGELFF

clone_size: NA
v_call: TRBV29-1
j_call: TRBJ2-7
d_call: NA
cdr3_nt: TGCAGAAAGGCTTACGAGCAGTACTTC
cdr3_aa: CRKAYEQYF

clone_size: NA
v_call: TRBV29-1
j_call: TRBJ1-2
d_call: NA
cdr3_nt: TGCAGCGTAGGACAGTCGGCTAACTATGGCTACACCTTC
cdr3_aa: CSVGQSANYGYTF

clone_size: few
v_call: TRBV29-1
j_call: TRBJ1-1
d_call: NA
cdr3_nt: TGCACGGGGGGCACTGAAGCTTTCTTT
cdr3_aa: CTGGTEAFF

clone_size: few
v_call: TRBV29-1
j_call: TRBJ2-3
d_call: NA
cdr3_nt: TGCAGCGTCGCGGGGGATACGCAGTATTTT
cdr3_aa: CSVAGDTQYF

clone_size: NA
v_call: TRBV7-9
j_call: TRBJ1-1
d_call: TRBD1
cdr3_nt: TGTGCCAGCAGCTTGGCCGACAGGGCGAACACTGAAGCTTTCTTT
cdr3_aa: CASSLADRANTEAFF

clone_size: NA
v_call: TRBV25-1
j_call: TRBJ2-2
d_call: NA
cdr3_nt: TGTGCCAGCAGAGGGCAGGGCTACGACACCGGGGAGCTGTTTTTT
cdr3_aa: CASRGQGYDTGELFF

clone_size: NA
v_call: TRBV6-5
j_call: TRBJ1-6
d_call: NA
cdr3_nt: TGTGCCAGCAGTTACTCTGGATCACCCCTCCACTTT
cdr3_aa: CASSYSGSPLHF

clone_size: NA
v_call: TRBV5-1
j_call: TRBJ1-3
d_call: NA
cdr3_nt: TGCGCCAGCAGCCGGCCGGACACCTCTGGAAACACCATATATTTT
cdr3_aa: CASSRPDTSGNTIYF

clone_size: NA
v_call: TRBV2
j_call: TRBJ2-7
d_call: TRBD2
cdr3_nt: TGTGCCAGCAGTGAGGAGCGGGGGAGCTCCTACGAGCAGTACTTC
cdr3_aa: CASSEERGSSYEQYF

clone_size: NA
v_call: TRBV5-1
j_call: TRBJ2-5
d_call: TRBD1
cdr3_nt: TGCGCCAGCAGCTTGGCTCGACAGGGTACGGAGACCCAGTACTTC
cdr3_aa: CASSLARQGTETQYF

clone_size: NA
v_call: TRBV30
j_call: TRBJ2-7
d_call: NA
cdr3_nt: TGTGCCTGGAGCGATCCCCCTAGCACCTACGAGCAGTACTTC
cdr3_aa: CAWSDPPSTYEQYF

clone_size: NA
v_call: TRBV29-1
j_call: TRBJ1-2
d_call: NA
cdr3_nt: TGCAGCGTTGAAGATGGGAAGGCCTTCGGCTACACCTTC
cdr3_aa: CSVEDGKAFGYTF

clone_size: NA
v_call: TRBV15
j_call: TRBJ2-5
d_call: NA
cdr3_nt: TGTGCCACCAGCACAGTCCAAGAGACCCAGTACTTC
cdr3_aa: CATSTVQETQYF

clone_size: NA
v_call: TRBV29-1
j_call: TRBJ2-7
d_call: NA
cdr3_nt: TGCAGCGTTGTCGCAGGTCACGAGCAGTACTTC
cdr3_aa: CSVVAGHEQYF

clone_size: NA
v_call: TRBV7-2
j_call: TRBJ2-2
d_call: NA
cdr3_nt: TGTGCCAGCAGCTTTGAGCGAACCGGGGAGCTGTTTTTT
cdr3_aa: CASSFERTGELFF

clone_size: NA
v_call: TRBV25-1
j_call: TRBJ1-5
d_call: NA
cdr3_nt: TGTGCCAGCAGTCCTGACAGTAAATCCAATCAGCCCCAGCATTTT
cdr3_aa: CASSPDSKSNQPQHF

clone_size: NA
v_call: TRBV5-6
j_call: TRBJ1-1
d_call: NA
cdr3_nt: TGTGCCAGCAGCCTCAGCGACACTGAAGCTTTCTTT
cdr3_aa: CASSLSDTEAFF

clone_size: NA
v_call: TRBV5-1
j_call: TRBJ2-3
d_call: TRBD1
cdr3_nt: TGCGCCAGCAGCTTGGTGGACAGGGGGCGAGGGCAGTATTTT
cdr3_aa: CASSLVDRGRGQYF

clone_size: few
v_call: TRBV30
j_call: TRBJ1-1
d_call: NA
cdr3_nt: TGTGCCTTCGCGGGGGGGATTACTGAAGCTTTCTTT
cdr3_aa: CAFAGGITEAFF

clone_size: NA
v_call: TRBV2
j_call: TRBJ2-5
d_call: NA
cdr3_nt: TGTGCCACAGGAATTTTGTCAGGGGAGACCCAGTACTTC
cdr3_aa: CATGILSGETQYF

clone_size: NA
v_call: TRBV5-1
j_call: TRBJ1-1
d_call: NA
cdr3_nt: TGCGCCAGCAGCTTGAACGTGAACACTGAAGCTTTCTTT
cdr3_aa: CASSLNVNTEAFF

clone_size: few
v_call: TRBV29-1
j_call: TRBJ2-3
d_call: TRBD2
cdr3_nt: TGCAGCGTTGTACTAGCGGGGTTCACAGATACGCAGTATTTT
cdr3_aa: CSVVLAGFTDTQYF

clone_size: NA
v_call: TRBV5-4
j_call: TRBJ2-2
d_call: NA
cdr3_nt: TGTGCCAGCAGCTTGGATAGCGGGAACACCGGGGAGCTGTTTTTT
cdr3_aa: CASSLDSGNTGELFF

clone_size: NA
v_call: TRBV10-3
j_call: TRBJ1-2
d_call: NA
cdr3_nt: TGTGCCATCAGTGAGTTACCCACTAACTATGGCTACACCTTC
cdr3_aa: CAISELPTNYGYTF

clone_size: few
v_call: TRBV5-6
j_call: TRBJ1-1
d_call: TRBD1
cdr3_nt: TGTGCCAGCAGCCGACTGGGACAGCTGAACACTGAAGCTTTCTTT
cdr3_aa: CASSRLGQLNTEAFF

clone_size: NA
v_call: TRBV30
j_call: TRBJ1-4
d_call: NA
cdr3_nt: TGTGCCTGGAGTTATAATTTGGAAAAACTGTTTTTT
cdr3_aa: CAWSYNLEKLFF

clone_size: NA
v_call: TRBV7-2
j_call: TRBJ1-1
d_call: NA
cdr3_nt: TGTGCCAGCAGCTTAGGATCTTGGACGAGGGCTGAAGCTTTCTTT
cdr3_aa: CASSLGSWTRAEAFF

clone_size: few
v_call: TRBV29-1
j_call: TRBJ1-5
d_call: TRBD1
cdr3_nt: TGCAGCGTTAAATGGACAGGCCCTCATCAGCCCCAGCATTTT
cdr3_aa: CSVKWTGPHQPQHF

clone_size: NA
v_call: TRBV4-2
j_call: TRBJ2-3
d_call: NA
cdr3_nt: TGTGCCAGCAGCCGTGTAGGGCGGGGTAGCACAGATACGCAGTATTTT
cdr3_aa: CASSRVGRGSTDTQYF

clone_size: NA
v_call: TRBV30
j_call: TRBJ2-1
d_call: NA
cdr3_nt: TGTGCCTGGAGTAGGGTTAGGAGTGGCGAGCAGTTCTTC
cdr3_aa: CAWSRVRSGEQFF

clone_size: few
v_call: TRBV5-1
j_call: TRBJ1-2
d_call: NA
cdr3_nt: TGCGCCAGCAGCTCAAGACAGGCCGGCTATGGCTACACCTTC
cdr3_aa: CASSSRQAGYGYTF

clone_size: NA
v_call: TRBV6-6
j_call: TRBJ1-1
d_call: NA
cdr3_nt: TGTGCCAGCAGCCCGATTTCCGTGAACACTGAAGCTTTCTTT
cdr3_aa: CASSPISVNTEAFF

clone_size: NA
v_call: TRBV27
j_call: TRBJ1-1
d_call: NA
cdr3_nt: TGTGCCAGCAGTCACGAGGGGTACACTGAAGCTTTCTTT
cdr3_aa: CASSHEGYTEAFF